The present T cell receptor (beta chain) was sequenced within a study of graft-versus-host responses after intestinal transplantation. As to this clone: Antigen specificity is unknown.

Clones were read by immunoSEQ multiplex PCR, and TCRdb kept only the in-frame ones, dropping some. The table shows over 85,000 clones, with approximately 94% occurring only once. Trimming took 3 bases from V and 7 from J; bases not matched to a gene: 5. The CDR3 has 14 amino acids. CDR1 is MNHNS and CDR2 is SASEGT in the germline V gene. The J gene is TRBJ1-5, the V gene TRBV6-1; 8 bases line up with TRBD1. Sequenced material: unstimulated CD4+ T cells sorted from spleen or lymph node cells, taken before transplant. This TCR came from a human donor who was the organ donor for an intestinal transplant. CDR3 in amino acids: CASSDTGGAQPQHF. In DNA, the CDR3 is TGTGCCAGCAGTGATACAGGGGGAGCGCAGCCCCAGCATTTT.